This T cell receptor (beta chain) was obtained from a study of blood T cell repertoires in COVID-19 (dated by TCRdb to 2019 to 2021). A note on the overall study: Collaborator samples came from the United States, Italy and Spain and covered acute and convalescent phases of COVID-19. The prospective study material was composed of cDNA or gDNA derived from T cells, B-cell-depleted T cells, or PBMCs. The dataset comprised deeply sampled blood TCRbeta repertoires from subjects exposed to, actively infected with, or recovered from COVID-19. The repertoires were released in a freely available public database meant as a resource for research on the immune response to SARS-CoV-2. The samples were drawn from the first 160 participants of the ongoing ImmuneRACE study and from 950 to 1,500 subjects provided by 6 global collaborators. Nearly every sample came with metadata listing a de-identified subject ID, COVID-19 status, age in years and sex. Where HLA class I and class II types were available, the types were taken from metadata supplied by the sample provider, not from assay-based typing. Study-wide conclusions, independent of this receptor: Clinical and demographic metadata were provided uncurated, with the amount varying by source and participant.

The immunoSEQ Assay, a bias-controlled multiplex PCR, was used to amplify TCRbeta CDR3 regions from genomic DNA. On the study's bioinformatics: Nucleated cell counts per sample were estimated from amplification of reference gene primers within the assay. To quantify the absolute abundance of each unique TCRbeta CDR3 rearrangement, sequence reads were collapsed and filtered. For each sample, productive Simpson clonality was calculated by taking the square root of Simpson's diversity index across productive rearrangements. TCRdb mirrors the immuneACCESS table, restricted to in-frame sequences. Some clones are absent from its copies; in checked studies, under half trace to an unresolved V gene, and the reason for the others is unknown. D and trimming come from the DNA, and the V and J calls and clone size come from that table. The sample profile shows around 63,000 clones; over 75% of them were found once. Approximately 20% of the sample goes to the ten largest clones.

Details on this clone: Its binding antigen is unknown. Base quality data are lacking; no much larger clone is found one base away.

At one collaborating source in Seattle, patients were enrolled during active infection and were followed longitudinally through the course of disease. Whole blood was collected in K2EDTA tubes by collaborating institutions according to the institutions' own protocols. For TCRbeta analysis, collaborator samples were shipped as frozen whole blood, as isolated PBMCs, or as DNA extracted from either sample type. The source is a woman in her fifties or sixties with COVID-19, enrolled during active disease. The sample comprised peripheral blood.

The DNA sequence is given as TGTGCCAGCAGCTTAGTGAGTGAGCAGTACTTC. The encoded protein is CASSLVSEQYF. The chain couples TRBV7-2 to TRBJ2-7, with the D segment identity uncertain. The CDR3 numbers 11 residues from cysteine through phenylalanine. Only CDR3 DNA is held: 33 bases, read in frame from base 1. V was cut back by 1 base and J by 7 bases, leaving a gap of 5 bases between them. The CDR1 and CDR2 encoded by the germline V gene are SGHTA and FQGNSA.